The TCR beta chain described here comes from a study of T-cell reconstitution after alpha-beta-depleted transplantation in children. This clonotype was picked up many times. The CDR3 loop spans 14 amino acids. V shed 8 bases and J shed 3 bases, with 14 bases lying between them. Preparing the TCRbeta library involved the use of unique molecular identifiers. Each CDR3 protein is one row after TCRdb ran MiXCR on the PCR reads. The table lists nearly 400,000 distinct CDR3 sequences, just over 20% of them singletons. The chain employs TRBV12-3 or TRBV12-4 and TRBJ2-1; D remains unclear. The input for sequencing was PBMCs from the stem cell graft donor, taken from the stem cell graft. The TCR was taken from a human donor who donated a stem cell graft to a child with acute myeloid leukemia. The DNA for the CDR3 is TGTGCCAGCCAAGGTAGAACGGGCTACAATGAGCAGTTCTTC. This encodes CASQGRTGYNEQFF.